Below, 13 T cell receptor beta chains from the same sample are listed, as sequenced in a study of T cells in Graves' hyperthyroidism and ophthalmopathy. RNA transcripts were the template for amplifying TCR beta CDR3 regions. HTBI primers were the set used in a first-round RT-PCR of the TCR CDR3. TCRdb redid the calling of the multiplex PCR reads with MiXCR, one entry per CDR3 protein. The table lists about 530,000 distinct CDR3 sequences, 17% of them singletons. Sequenced: blood. These receptor sequences come from a woman aged 18-35 years with Graves' ophthalmopathy.

Only a few counts were recorded for this clonotype. The CDR3 spells CASSITSTDFNEQFF. DNA of the CDR3: TGTGCCAGCAGCATAACTTCGACGGATTTTAATGAGCAGTTCTTC. V usage is TRBV6-1 and J usage is TRBJ2-1; D gene ambiguous. With 6 bases removed from V and 7 bases from J, the gap between germline ends came to 19 bases. The CDR3 sequence is 15 residues long. CDR1 and CDR2 from the germline V gene are MNHNS and SASEGT.

In this sample, this clonotype turned up many times. This chain links TRBV2 with TRBJ1-1, with 9 positions matching TRBD1. This CDR3 comprises 17 residues. Germline lookup yields CDR1 SNHLY and CDR2 FYNNEI. Unmatched junction bases numbered 9, after V lost 3 bases and J lost 1 base. As DNA, the CDR3 is TGTGCCAGCAGTGACCCGGGACAGGGAGAGGGGAACACTGAAGCTTTCTTT. Translation gives CASSDPGQGEGNTEAFF.

For this clonotype: The missing conserved phenylalanine or tryptophan at the end of this CDR3 makes a read error likely. The rearrangement links TRBV28 to TRBJ1-2; weak D call: TRBD1 (5 bases). The CDR3 consists of 14 residues. Germline V CDR1 and CDR2: MDHEN, SYDVKM. Trimming took 3 bases from V and 4 from J, leaving 12 bases between them. The CDR3 is CASSLAGQPYGYTL. The CDR3 DNA reads TGTGCCAGCAGTTTGGCAGGGCAACCCTATGGCTACACCCTC.

This clonotype showed up many times. This chain joins TRBV27 and TRBJ2-1; unclear D gene. The CDR3 has 16 amino acids. The V end was cut by 0 bases, the J end by 0 bases, with 9 bases between. Germline assignment: CDR1 MNHEY and CDR2 SMNVEV (reference sequence). The CDR3 DNA sequence: TGTGCCAGCAGTTTATCTGGGTTAAGCTCCTACAATGAGCAGTTCTTC. Its protein product is CASSLSGLSSYNEQFF.

This clonotype was observed many times. The chain carries TRBV10-3 and TRBJ2-7; TRBD1 matches 8 bases. CDR3 size: 16 residues. In germline, CDR1 is ENHRY, CDR2 SYGVKD. V lost 6 bases to trimming and J lost 0 bases; unmatched junction nucleotides: 10. In nucleotides, the CDR3 is TGTGCCATCAGCGGGACAGGTCAACTCAACTCCTACGAGCAGTACTTC. Translating gives CAISGTGQLNSYEQYF.

This clonotype appeared many times. This rearrangement joins TRBV27 to TRBJ2-1, with 8 nucleotides matching TRBD2. Per the germline V gene, CDR1 is MNHEY and CDR2 is SMNVEV (reference sequence). The CDR3 runs to 16 residues. J lost 7 bases, V lost 4 bases, and 12 bases had no gene match. The DNA for the CDR3 is TGTGCCAGCAGTTCCCCCCTCCGCGGGAGGAGGAATGAGCAGTTCTTC. Translation: CASSSPLRGRRNEQFF.

This clonotype was observed at least ten times. The V call is TRBV3-1, the J call TRBJ1-4; D is undetermined. This CDR3 has 16 amino acids. Germline V gene lookup returns CDR1 LGHDT and CDR2 YNNKEL (reference sequence). Trimming pared 0 bases from V and 0 bases from J, leaving 8 bases between. CDR3: CASSQEGAATNEKLFF. The CDR3 bases are TGTGCCAGCAGCCAAGAAGGAGCTGCAACTAATGAAAAACTGTTTTTT.

V and J are TRBV9 and TRBJ1-6, with unresolved D. V lost 0 bases to trimming and J lost 6 bases, with 10 bases between them. The CDR3 length is 15 residues. Germline V lookup: CDR1 SGDLS, CDR2 YYNGEE. The CDR3 sequence is CASSVGEGFNSPLHF. For the CDR3, the DNA is TGTGCCAGCAGCGTAGGTGAAGGGTTTAATTCACCCCTCCACTTT.

V gene TRBV6-2 or TRBV6-3 combines with J gene TRBJ2-7; 12 bases agree with TRBD2. The germline gives CDR1 MNHEY, CDR2 SVGEGT. There are 16 residues in the CDR3. V gave up 4 bases and J gave up 2 bases; unmatched junction bases: 6. This CDR3 is CASSSRASGRAYEQYF. Here the CDR3 DNA reads TGTGCCAGCAGTTCCCGGGCTAGCGGGAGGGCCTACGAGCAGTACTTC.

This clonotype was counted many times. The rearrangement joins TRBV2 to TRBJ1-5, with no clear D. V was pared by 10 bases and J by 0 bases, with 16 bases between. Germline values: CDR1 SNHLY, CDR2 FYNNEI. CDR3 length: 15 residues. The CDR3: CATRRDGFSNQPQHF. The CDR3, as DNA: TGTGCCACCCGAAGGGATGGGTTTAGCAATCAGCCCCAGCATTTT.

The chain uses TRBV7-9 and TRBJ2-3, with 12 bases that match TRBD2. V trimming: 5 bases; J trimming: 2 bases; junction bases outside the gene matches: 17. CDR3 length equals 20 residues. Germline V gene sequence: CDR1 SEHNR, CDR2 FQNEAQ (reference sequence). The CDR3 reads CASSLRLAGAGLHSTDTQYF. In DNA form, the CDR3 reads TGTGCCAGCAGCCTGAGACTAGCGGGGGCGGGGCTTCATTCCACAGATACGCAGTATTTT.

The CDR3 protein is CASSWGDRDADYSFF. The CDR3 nucleotides are TGCGCCAGCAGCTGGGGTGATAGGGACGCCGATTATTCTTTCTTT. V and J are TRBV5-1 and TRBJ1-1; a possible D gene is TRBD1 (5 bases). CDR1 is SGHRS and CDR2 is YFSETQ in the germline V gene. V was clipped by 3 bases and J by 12 bases, with 24 bases between them. CDR3 length: 15 amino acids.

In this sample, this clonotype turned up many times. The chain couples TRBV9 to TRBJ2-3; no reliable D call. Germline V CDR1 and CDR2: SGDLS, YYNGEE. The CDR3 runs 13 residues. Deletions cut 0 bases from V and 1 base from J, with 3 bases between. CDR3 residues: CASSVGGTDTQYF. CDR3 nucleotide sequence: TGTGCCAGCAGCGTAGGGGGCACAGATACGCAGTATTTT.